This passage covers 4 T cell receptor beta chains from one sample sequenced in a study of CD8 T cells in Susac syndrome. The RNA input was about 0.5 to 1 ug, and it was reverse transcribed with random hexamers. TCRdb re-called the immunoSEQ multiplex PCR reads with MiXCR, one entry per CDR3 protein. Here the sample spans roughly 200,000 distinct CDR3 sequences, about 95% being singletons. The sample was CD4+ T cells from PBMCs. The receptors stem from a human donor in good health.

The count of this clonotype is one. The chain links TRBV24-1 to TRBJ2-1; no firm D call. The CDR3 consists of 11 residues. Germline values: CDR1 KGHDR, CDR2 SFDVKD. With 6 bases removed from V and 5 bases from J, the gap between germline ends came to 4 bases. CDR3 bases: TGTGCCACCAGTCTCGACAATGAGCAGTTCTTC. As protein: CATSLDNEQFF.

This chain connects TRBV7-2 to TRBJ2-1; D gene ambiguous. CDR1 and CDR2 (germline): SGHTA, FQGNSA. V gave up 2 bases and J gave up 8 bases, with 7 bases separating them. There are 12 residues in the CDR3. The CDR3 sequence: CASSLILHEQFF. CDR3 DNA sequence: TGTGCCAGCAGCTTAATTCTCCATGAGCAGTTCTTC.

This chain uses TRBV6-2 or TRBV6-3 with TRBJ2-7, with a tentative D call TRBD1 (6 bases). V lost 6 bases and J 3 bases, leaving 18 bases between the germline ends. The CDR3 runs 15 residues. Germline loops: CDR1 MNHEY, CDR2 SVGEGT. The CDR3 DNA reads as TGTGCCAGCAGGCAATCCGGGACAAGGAGCTACGAGCAGTACTTC. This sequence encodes CASRQSGTRSYEQYF.

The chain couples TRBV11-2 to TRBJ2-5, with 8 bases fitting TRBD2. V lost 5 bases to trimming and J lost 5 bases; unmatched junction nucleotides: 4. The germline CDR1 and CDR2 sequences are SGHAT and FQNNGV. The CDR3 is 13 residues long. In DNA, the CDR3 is TGTGCCAGCAGCCCTTCGGGGGGGGAGACCCAGTACTTC. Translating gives CASSPSGGETQYF. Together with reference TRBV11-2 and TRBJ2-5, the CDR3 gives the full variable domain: EAGVAQSPRYKIIEKRQSVAFWCNPISGHATLYWYQQILGQGPKLLIQFQNNGVVDDSQLPKDRFSAERLKGVDSTLKIQPAKLEDSAVYLCASSPSGGETQYFGPGTRLLVL.